Below are 5 T cell receptor beta chains sequenced from a single sample in a study of blood T cell repertoires in COVID-19. The protocol was immunoSEQ multiplex PCR, while the TCRdb copy is restricted to in-frame clones and leaves out a portion. In the table there are around 150,000 clones, approximately 79% of which are singletons. The sample was peripheral blood. These receptors were collected from a woman at least 80 years old with acute or convalescent COVID-19.

The rearrangement uses TRBV19 and TRBJ1-1, with 7 nucleotides matching TRBD1. Germline CDR1 is LNHDA and CDR2 is SQIVND (reference sequence). This CDR3 has 16 amino acids. V lost 3 bases, J lost 3 bases, and 10 bases stayed unmatched. DNA of the CDR3: TGTGCCAGTAGTATGCGCCCCAGGGGGTTGGACACTGAAGCTTTCTTT. This gives the protein CASSMRPRGLDTEAFF.

The V gene is TRBV23-1, the J gene TRBJ2-7, with D uncertain. TRBV23-1 is treated as an ORF (open reading frame) with a function not yet certain. The V end lost 4 bases, the J end lost 1 base, and 11 bases lay between the germline ends. The CDR3 has 14 amino acids. CDR3 protein: CASSPRVKSYEQYF. DNA for the CDR3: TGCGCCAGCAGTCCCCGGGTGAAGTCCTACGAGCAGTACTTC.

This chain links TRBV4-3 with TRBJ1-4; D might be TRBD1 (5 bases). Germline loops: CDR1 LGHNA, CDR2 YSLEER. Trimming cost V 0 bases and J 4 bases, with 12 bases left between them. This CDR3 has 16 residues. CDR3 loop: CASSQDPEGINEKLFF. CDR3 in DNA: TGCGCCAGCAGCCAAGATCCGGAGGGGATTAATGAAAAACTGTTTTTT.

The chain couples TRBV6-6 to TRBJ1-4; a weak D match, TRBD1 (5 bases). The germline V gene encodes CDR1 MNHNY and CDR2 SVGAGI (reference sequence). The CDR3 has 12 amino acids. V lost 0 bases and J lost 14, with 10 bases in between. Written as DNA, the CDR3 is TGTGCCAGCAGTTACTCGGGAGGGGTGCTGTTTTTT. Translating gives CASSYSGGVLFF.

This chain connects TRBV5-5 to TRBJ2-7; TRBD1 matches 7 bases. The CDR3 spans 14 residues. From germline, CDR1 is SGHKS and CDR2 YYEKEE (reference sequence). V trimming: 4 bases; J trimming: 5 bases; junction bases outside the gene matches: 9. CDR3 coding DNA: TGTGCCAGCAGCCTCGACAGGGCAGGAGACGAGCAGTACTTC. Translated, it gives CASSLDRAGDEQYF. The variable domain in full, completed from reference TRBV5-5 and TRBJ2-7, reads DAGVTQSPTHLIKTRGQQVTLRCSPISGHKSVSWYQQVLGQGPQFIFQYYEKEERGRGNFPDRFSARQFPNYSSELNVNALLLGDSALYLCASSLDRAGDEQYFGPGTRLTVT.